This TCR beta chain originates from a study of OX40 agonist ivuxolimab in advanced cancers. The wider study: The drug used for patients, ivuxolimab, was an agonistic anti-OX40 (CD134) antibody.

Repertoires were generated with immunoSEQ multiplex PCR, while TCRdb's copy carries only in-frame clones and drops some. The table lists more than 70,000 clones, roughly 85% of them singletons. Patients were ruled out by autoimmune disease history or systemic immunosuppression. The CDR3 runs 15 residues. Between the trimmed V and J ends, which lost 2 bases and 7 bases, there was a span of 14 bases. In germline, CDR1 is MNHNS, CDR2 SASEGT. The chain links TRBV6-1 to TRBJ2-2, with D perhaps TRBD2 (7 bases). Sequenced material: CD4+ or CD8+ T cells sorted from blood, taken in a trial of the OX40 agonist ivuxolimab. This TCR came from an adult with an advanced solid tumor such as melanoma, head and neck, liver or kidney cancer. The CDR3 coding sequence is TGTGCCAGCAGTGAACTGGGGGGGCTCGGCGGGGAGCTGTTTTTT. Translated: CASSELGGLGGELFF.